This TCR beta chain was profiled in a study of blood T cells in healthy people across ages (dated by TCRdb to between 2014 and 2017). At the level of the whole study: In model experiments, template switching captured roughly one uniquely barcoded TCR beta cDNA molecule for every two T cells. Age-related changes in TCR beta repertoire diversity were measured in the study by deep sequencing normalized with unique cDNA molecular identifiers. Donors were grouped into four age groups: young (average roughly 15 years), middle-aged (roughly 38), aged (about 60) and long-lived (about 90). To avoid experimental bias, donors of different ages were distributed randomly across sequencing lanes. Two additional independent replicas of 1 million unique cDNA reads from the same blood draw were analyzed for two donors (one aged 18 to 30 and one aged 80 or older).

The receptor library was made with 5' RACE. Data came from an Illumina HiSeq 2500. The second PCR ran for roughly 7 to 11 cycles and used a J-beta primer mix along with a sample-barcoded 5' primer. A unique molecular identifier was introduced onto each TCR beta cDNA molecule by a template-switch 5' adaptor carrying 12 random nucleotides. At least 3 million CDR3-containing paired-end reads were obtained from each sample. First-strand cDNA synthesis was performed from all RNA using the Mint cDNA synthesis kit, with priming by a TRBC-specific oligonucleotide. All cDNA was treated with uracil-DNA glycosylase and then went through a first 18-cycle PCR with the universal primers M1SS and BC2_uni_R. Concerning the study's data processing: Each sample was normalized by randomly selecting 1 million high-quality reads, each carrying a distinct molecular identifier. Instead of being binned into consensus sequences, reads with shared molecular identifiers were discarded. CDR3 identification, clonotype clustering and error correction used MiTCR with a Q25 quality threshold and the strictest error-elimination algorithm. Lower-bound total TCR beta diversity was estimated with a nonparametric unseen species model using Euler transformation. TCRdb ran its own pipeline on the public reads, namely fastp trimming at Q25 and MiXCR clone calling, and kept in-frame beta chains. Rows matching on CDR3 protein sequence are summarized as one entry with the most common DNA and genes. Clone size and V and J calls follow TCRdb, not the original study. The sample has about 1.5 million distinct CDR3 sequences on record, 42% of them singletons. The top ten clonotypes cover around 4% of the sample.

On the study overall, not on this receptor specifically: Compared with the aged group, the long-lived group had more naive CD4+ T cells, fewer expanded clones and increased TCR diversity, a pattern suggesting age selection. Conclusive comparison of naive and antigen-experienced compartments was prevented by the profiling of bulk unsorted PBMCs. As age increased, observed TCR beta diversity per million T cells dropped in a roughly linear way, and a significant reduction was already evident by age 40. Estimates of total diversity based on one million sequenced T cells were regarded as lower bounds and as underestimates. The CMV infection status of donors was not known, potentially confounding age-related changes in expanded clonotypes. The percentage of naive T cells measured by flow cytometry correlated strongly with observed TCR beta diversity.

For this clonotype: Its specific antigen is unknown. A junction end diverges from the germline sequence, so it may reflect a read error.

The 40 or so donors, aged roughly 6 to 95 years, were systemically healthy Caucasian individuals from Russia. Each donor gave roughly 9.5 milliliters of peripheral blood, collected into EDTA-treated Vacutainer tubes. Ficoll-Paque density-gradient centrifugation was used to isolate PBMCs, with at least 6.5 million per sample. Trizol reagent was used to extract total RNA from the PBMCs, yielding at least 6 micrograms per sample. For every donor, flow cytometry on a PBMC aliquot measured the percentage of naive CD45RAhigh/CD27high T cells. The sample consisted of blood. This receptor was obtained from a young woman in good health.

The DNA reads TGTGCCAGCAGCCAAGGAGGTGGGGCAAAAGAGACCCGGTACTTC. It translates as CASSQGGGAKETRYF. The rearranged chain carries TRBV9 and TRBJ2-5; the D segment is perhaps TRBD1 or TRBD2, each sharing 5 matched bases. The CDR3 has 15 amino acids, counting the end cysteine and phenylalanine. The retained sequence is limited to the CDR3, 45 bases, with the frame set at the first base. According to the germline V gene, CDR1 reads SGDLS and CDR2 reads YYNGEE.